A single sample is the source of the 7 T cell receptor beta chains below, sequenced in a study of T cell repertoires in cytomegalovirus infection. TCRdb reprocessed the reads with MiXCR, giving one entry per CDR3 protein. This sample has 200,000 to 250,000 distinct CDR3 sequences, with roughly an eighth found just once. The specimen was PBMCs. The receptors stem from a human donor in good health (CMV status not recorded). Some clones in this sample may be carry-over from other donors' samples.

The chain is built from TRBV25-1 and TRBJ2-7; D uncertain. The CDR3 totals 12 residues. The V end lost 8 bases, the J end lost 2 bases, and 10 bases lay between the germline ends. CDR1 and CDR2 from the germline V gene are MGHDK and SYGVNS. CDR3 amino acids: CASSTVTYEQYF. Written as DNA, the CDR3 is TGTGCCAGCTCCACAGTGACCTACGAGCAGTACTTC.

This chain links TRBV7-3 with TRBJ1-1; D is perhaps TRBD1 (5 bases). Trimming stripped 4 bases from V and 10 bases from J, with 16 bases between. CDR1 is SGHTA, CDR2 FQGTGA, per germline. The CDR3 covers 13 residues. The CDR3 protein is CASSSLRSRGAFF. The CDR3 DNA follows: TGTGCCAGCAGCTCCCTTAGGAGTAGGGGAGCTTTCTTT.

The V gene is TRBV19, the J gene TRBJ1-6; 7 positions match TRBD1. The CDR3 covers 15 residues. Trimming took 6 bases from V and 8 from J; bases not matched to a gene: 10. Looked up from germline, CDR1 is LNHDA and CDR2 is SQIVND (reference sequence). This chain's CDR3 is CASRTRQGRDSPLHF. In nucleotides, the CDR3 is TGTGCCAGTAGGACGCGACAGGGACGAGATTCACCCCTCCACTTT.

This rearrangement joins TRBV7-3 to TRBJ1-1; tentative D call: TRBD1 (6 bases). Germline loops: CDR1 SGHTA, CDR2 FQGTGA. The CDR3 is made up of 15 amino acids. V lost 1 base and J 1 base, leaving 10 bases between the germline ends. The CDR3 sequence is CASSLKSTGNTEAFF. The CDR3 DNA sequence: TGTGCCAGCAGCTTAAAGTCGACAGGGAACACTGAAGCTTTCTTT.

The chain couples TRBV2 to TRBJ1-5; D gene unclear. Per germline, CDR1 SNHLY and CDR2 FYNNEI. V was pared by 0 bases and J by 8 bases, with 14 bases between. The CDR3 has 15 residues. This CDR3 reads CASSEARTLGKPQHF. The CDR3, as DNA: TGTGCCAGCAGTGAAGCGCGAACCTTGGGTAAGCCCCAGCATTTT.

There are many counts of this clonotype. This chain links TRBV7-9 with TRBJ2-1, with TRBD2 matching 14 bases. The CDR3 is 18 amino acids. In germline, CDR1 is SEHNR, CDR2 FQNEAQ (reference sequence). The J segment lost 0 bases and the V segment lost 5 bases, leaving 6 bases of the junction unmatched. CDR3 in DNA: TGTGCCAGCAGCCTGGGACTAGCGGGGGTTCCCTCCTACAATGAGCAGTTCTTC. Its protein product is CASSLGLAGVPSYNEQFF. Complete variable domain (other parts from reference TRBV7-9 and TRBJ2-1): DTGVSQNPRHKITKRGQNVTFRCDPISEHNRLYWYRQTLGQGPEFLTYFQNEAQLEKSRLLSDRFSAERPKGSFSTLEIQRTEQGDSAMYLCASSLGLAGVPSYNEQFFGPGTRLTVL.

This clonotype has a handful of counts. CDR3 region: CASSTYDSTEAFF. The CDR3 nucleotides read TGTGCCAGCAGTACCTATGACAGCACTGAAGCTTTCTTT. The chain carries TRBV6-5 and TRBJ1-1, with D maybe TRBD1 (5 bases). This CDR3 region has 13 residues. V dropped 5 bases and J dropped 4 bases, with 11 bases sitting between them. CDR1 and CDR2 (germline): MNHEY, SVGAGI.